The sequence of this TCR beta chain was determined in a study of CD8 T cells in Susac syndrome. Across the study: There were Susac syndrome patients who were therapy-naive at blood draw, others on corticosteroids, and others on intravenous immunoglobulin alone.

Random hexamers primed reverse transcription of about 0.45 to 1 ug RNA. TCRdb used MiXCR to reprocess the immunoSEQ multiplex PCR reads, holding one entry per CDR3 protein. The sample contains roughly 130,000 distinct CDR3 sequences, 96% of which appear only once. CDR3 length: 16 amino acids. Germline V gene data show CDR1 as SEHNR and CDR2 as FQNEAQ (reference sequence). The ends were cut back, 1 base at V and 0 bases at J, with 11 bases in the middle. Of note for this clonotype: The target antigen is unknown.

General observations from the study: Acknowledgment was made by the study that its TCR sequencing and HLA analysis involved a relatively small number of individuals.

TEMRA cells underwent FACS enrichment and CD8+ and CD4+ T cells underwent negative isolation. The sequence derives from a human donor with Susac syndrome. The J gene is TRBJ2-3, the V gene TRBV7-9; D unclear. The specimen sequenced was CD4+ T cells from PBMCs. CDR3 nucleotide sequence: TGTGCCAGCAGCTTAGTTGCACCCGCTAGCACAGATACGCAGTATTTT. It yields the protein CASSLVAPASTDTQYF. Based on the CDR3 plus reference TRBV7-9 and TRBJ2-3, the full variable domain is DTGVSQNPRHKITKRGQNVTFRCDPISEHNRLYWYRQTLGQGPEFLTYFQNEAQLEKSRLLSDRFSAERPKGSFSTLEIQRTEQGDSAMYLCASSLVAPASTDTQYFGPGTRLTVL.